This T cell receptor (beta chain) derives from a study of blood T cell repertoires in COVID-19. Study summary: From the United States, Italy and Spain came samples of acute and convalescent COVID-19.

Profiled with immunoSEQ multiplex PCR; TCRdb holds only in-frame clones, not every one. The table lists 150,000 to 200,000 clones, about 78% of them singletons. The study drew participants aged about 18 to 89 years from 20 to 30 US areas. Looked up from germline, CDR1 is ENHRY and CDR2 is SYGVKD. The CDR3 runs 16 residues. V lost 2 bases to trimming and J lost 1 base; unmatched junction nucleotides: 4. The TCR sequence derives from a woman between 45 and 65 years old who had recovered from COVID-19. The V gene is TRBV10-3, the J gene TRBJ2-1, with 8 bases matching TRBD2. Sequenced input: PBMCs or T cells enriched from blood (not recorded which). The CDR3 nucleotides are TGTGCCATCAGTGAGAGGACTAGCTCATCCTACAATGAGCAGTTCTTC. Residues: CAISERTSSSYNEQFF.